The 32 T cell receptor beta chains reported below all come from one sample, sequenced in a study of cytotoxic CD8 clonotypes in ibrutinib-treated CLL. Assay: immunoSEQ multiplex PCR; the TCRdb copy retains only in-frame clones and omits some. The repertoire holds approximately 280,000 clones, more than 70% seen once, with approximately 5.6% in the top ten. Source: PBMCs, taken at disease progression, from a patient treated with ibrutinib. The source is a human donor with chronic lymphocytic leukemia.

This chain joins TRBV4-1 and TRBJ2-7; D tentatively reads TRBD1 or TRBD2 (5 bases each). Trimming stripped 0 bases from V and 4 bases from J, with 13 bases between. This CDR3 is built from 15 residues. The germline gives CDR1 MGHRA, CDR2 YSYEKL. The CDR3 is CASSQDGVGGYEQYF. Here the CDR3 DNA reads TGCGCCAGCAGCCAAGATGGAGTTGGGGGATACGAGCAGTACTTC.

This clone was detected a few times. The genes are TRBV29-1 and TRBJ2-7; 10 bases fit TRBD1. The CDR3 spans 13 residues. Germline V CDR1 and CDR2: SQVTM, ANQGSEA. The trim removed 8 bases at V and 5 bases at J, leaving 9 bases unmatched. The CDR3, as DNA: TGCAGCACCACCGGGACAGGGGTCCACGAGCAGTACTTC. Its protein is CSTTGTGVHEQYF.

The rearrangement links TRBV2 to TRBJ2-7, with TRBD2 matching 12 bases. Trimming removed 4 bases from V and 0 bases from J; junction bases left unmatched: 7. Germline assignment: CDR1 SNHLY and CDR2 FYNNEI. The CDR3 has 17 amino acids. The CDR3 spells CASSVRTSGISSYEQYF. In nucleotides, the CDR3 is TGTGCCAGCAGTGTACGGACTAGCGGGATAAGCTCCTACGAGCAGTACTTC.

The chain links TRBV5-1 to TRBJ2-7, with D possibly being TRBD1 (6 bases). The V end was cut by 2 bases, the J end by 1 base, with 10 bases between. Germline V lookup: CDR1 SGHRS, CDR2 YFSETQ. CDR3 size: 14 residues. CDR3 amino acids: CASSFYRASYEQYF. CDR3 DNA sequence: TGCGCCAGCAGCTTCTACAGGGCATCCTACGAGCAGTACTTC.

The gene calls are TRBV4-1 and TRBJ1-2; D ambiguous. Germline V gene lookup returns CDR1 MGHRA and CDR2 YSYEKL. The CDR3 spans 15 residues. V lost 0 bases and J 8 bases, leaving 16 bases between the germline ends. The CDR3 region is CASSQDVFEGPGYTF. The CDR3 region has the DNA TGCGCCAGCAGCCAAGATGTGTTTGAGGGCCCGGGCTACACCTTC.

This clone showed up just a few times. This chain joins TRBV18 and TRBJ2-2, with D possibly called TRBD1 or TRBD2 (5 bases each). This CDR3 region has 13 residues. Trimming removed 3 bases at V and 6 bases at J, with 8 bases between. CDR1 is KGHSH, CDR2 LQKENI, per germline. This CDR3 reads CASSPQGAGELFF. In DNA form, the CDR3 reads TGTGCCAGCTCACCGCAGGGAGCCGGGGAGCTGTTTTTT.

The genes are TRBV5-1 and TRBJ2-7, with 13 bases identical to TRBD2. V was clipped by 4 bases and J by 2 bases; unmatched bases: 9. The CDR3 spans 17 residues. Germline V gives CDR1 SGHRS, CDR2 YFSETQ. The chain's CDR3 is CASSPRPGLAGTYEQYF. The CDR3 DNA follows: TGCGCCAGCAGCCCCCGACCGGGACTAGCGGGAACCTACGAGCAGTACTTC.

This clone showed up just a few times. CDR3 residues: CASSSRDSQETQYF. In DNA, the CDR3 is TGTGCCAGCAGCTCCCGGGACTCCCAAGAGACCCAGTACTTC. This rearrangement joins TRBV13 to TRBJ2-5; tentative D call: TRBD2 (6 bases). Germline V gene data show CDR1 as PRHDT and CDR2 as FYEKMQ (reference sequence). The CDR3 runs to 14 residues. The V end lost 4 bases, the J end lost 1 base, and 10 bases lay between the germline ends.

The chain couples TRBV6-5 to TRBJ2-2; 7 nucleotides agree with TRBD2. CDR3 length: 16 residues. Trimming at V came to 2 bases and at J to 3 bases, leaving 6 bases not matched to a gene. From germline, CDR1 is MNHEY and CDR2 SVGAGI. The CDR3 coding sequence is TGTGCCAGCAGTTACCGGGGCGGGGGTGACACCGGGGAGCTGTTTTTT. This sequence encodes CASSYRGGGDTGELFF.

The rearrangement uses TRBV25-1 and TRBJ2-7, with TRBD1 matching over 8 bases. Trimming took 4 bases from V and 2 from J; bases not matched to a gene: 10. The CDR3 runs to 16 residues. Germline V CDR1 and CDR2: MGHDK, SYGVNS. The CDR3 sequence: CASSGSRARGPYEQYF. The CDR3 bases are TGTGCCAGCAGTGGGTCTCGGGCCAGGGGGCCCTACGAGCAGTACTTC.

This clone was observed once. This sequence joins TRBV11-2 and TRBJ1-4, with 8 bases aligning to TRBD1. V gave up 5 bases and J gave up 5 bases; unmatched junction bases: 13. The CDR3 consists of 17 residues. Germline CDR1 SGHAT, CDR2 FQNNGV. The CDR3 region is CASSLGQGREGNEKLFF. Written as DNA, the CDR3 is TGTGCCAGCAGCCTTGGACAGGGCCGGGAAGGGAATGAAAAACTGTTTTTT.

The chain has TRBV28 and TRBJ1-5; D is possibly TRBD1 (5 bases). The CDR3 contains 15 residues. Deletions cut 3 bases from V and 0 bases from J, with 9 bases between. Germline CDR1 is MDHEN and CDR2 is SYDVKM. CDR3 in DNA: TGTGCCAGCAGTTTTTTGGGGGTTAGCAATCAGCCCCAGCATTTT. As protein: CASSFLGVSNQPQHF.

The V and J genes are TRBV2 and TRBJ1-1; TRBD1 might be the D (5 bases). Germline assignment: CDR1 SNHLY and CDR2 FYNNEI. The V and J ends lost 6 bases and 1 base respectively, with 15 bases between them. The CDR3 is 15 amino acids. DNA of the CDR3: TGTGCCAGCAGAATACAGGCGGTCGCGAACACTGAAGCTTTCTTT. It is translated as CASRIQAVANTEAFF.

The rearrangement joins TRBV27 to TRBJ2-3; possible D gene TRBD2, 5 bases. The CDR3 length is 17 residues. Germline values: CDR1 MNHEY, CDR2 SMNVEV (reference sequence). Trimming left V 5 bases short and J 5 bases short, with 23 bases between. CDR3 residues: CASSRARDPLGRDTQYF. Here the CDR3 DNA reads TGTGCCAGCAGTCGCGCCCGGGATCCCTTAGGGCGAGATACGCAGTATTTT.

V usage is TRBV19 and J usage is TRBJ2-2, with D uncertain. This CDR3 spans 14 amino acids. The V end was cut by 2 bases, the J end by 1 base, with 5 bases between. CDR1 and CDR2 (germline): LNHDA, SQIVND (reference sequence). The CDR3 loop reads CASSIQVNTGELFF. The CDR3 coding sequence is TGTGCCAGTAGTATACAGGTGAACACCGGGGAGCTGTTTTTT. Variable domain in full (rest from reference TRBV19 and TRBJ2-2): DGGITQSPKYLFRKEGQNVTLSCEQNLNHDAMYWYRQDPGQGLRLIYYSQIVNDFQKGDIAEGYSVSREKKESFPLTVTSAQKNPTAFYLCASSIQVNTGELFFGEGSRLTVL.

This clone turned up a few times. The chain employs TRBV27 and TRBJ2-7, with 9 positions matching TRBD2. The CDR3 is made up of 15 amino acids. In germline, CDR1 is MNHEY, CDR2 SMNVEV (reference sequence). The V and J ends lost 5 bases and 6 bases, in that order; junction bases with no gene match: 11. This chain's CDR3 is CASSPRSSGGSEQYF. Written as DNA, the CDR3 is TGTGCCAGCAGTCCTCGGAGTAGCGGGGGATCCGAGCAGTACTTC.

Concerning this clone itself: Germline and junction disagree at one end, which may indicate a read error. V and J are TRBV9 and TRBJ1-1; D gene unclear. The CDR3 loop spans 12 amino acids. CDR1 and CDR2 from the germline V gene are SGDLS and YYNGEE. CDR3: CASSLDDTEVFF. CDR3 DNA sequence: TGTGCCAGCAGCCTGGACGACACTGAAGTTTTCTTT.

The chain links TRBV4-1 to TRBJ2-1, with D perhaps matching TRBD1 (6 bases). CDR3 length: 12 amino acids. Looked up from germline, CDR1 is MGHRA and CDR2 is YSYEKL. V lost 6 bases and J lost 9, with 12 bases in between. This CDR3 is CASRGASSEQFF. CDR3 DNA sequence: TGCGCCAGCAGGGGGGCCTCCAGTGAGCAGTTCTTC.

V gene TRBV7-9 combines with J gene TRBJ2-2; 9 nucleotides align to TRBD1. The CDR3 runs 17 residues. The germline gives CDR1 SEHNR, CDR2 FQNEAQ (reference sequence). The ends lost 1 base at V and 5 bases at J; junction bases unmatched: 8. This CDR3 is CASSLVQRTGDTGELFF. The CDR3, as DNA: TGTGCCAGCAGCTTAGTTCAGAGGACAGGGGATACCGGGGAGCTGTTTTTT.

The chain couples TRBV6-5 to TRBJ2-2; a weak D match, TRBD2 (5 bases). CDR1 and CDR2 from the germline V gene are MNHEY and SVGAGI. The ends were cut back, 10 bases at V and 3 bases at J, with 15 bases in the middle. The CDR3 runs 14 residues. The CDR3 sequence is CATRTTRDTGELFF. The CDR3 region has the DNA TGTGCCACGCGGACCACGCGGGACACCGGGGAGCTGTTTTTT.

The V call is TRBV19, the J call TRBJ2-7, with 7 nucleotides matching TRBD2. Per germline, CDR1 LNHDA and CDR2 SQIVND (reference sequence). V shed 3 bases and J 2 bases; nucleotides not matched to a gene: 7. This CDR3 has 15 amino acids. CDR3 protein: CASSISFGGAYEQYF. Here the CDR3 DNA reads TGTGCCAGTAGTATTAGTTTTGGGGGGGCCTACGAGCAGTACTTC.

The rearrangement uses TRBV10-3 and TRBJ1-5, with TRBD1 matching over 7 bases. CDR1 is ENHRY and CDR2 is SYGVKD in the germline V gene. V was clipped by 4 bases and J by 2 bases; unmatched bases: 8. There are 16 residues in the CDR3. CDR3 sequence: CAISGQGPRGNQPQHF. The CDR3 DNA reads TGTGCCATCAGTGGACAGGGCCCACGGGGCAATCAGCCCCAGCATTTT.

The genes are TRBV19 and TRBJ1-5; a weak D match, TRBD1 (5 bases). The CDR3 has 14 amino acids. V was trimmed by 5 bases and J by 5 bases, leaving 13 bases between them. Germline loops: CDR1 LNHDA, CDR2 SQIVND (reference sequence). CDR3 amino acids: CASSPDSQYQPQHF. The CDR3 region has the DNA TGTGCCAGTAGTCCTGACAGCCAATATCAGCCCCAGCATTTT.

This chain joins TRBV29-1 and TRBJ2-7, with D perhaps matching TRBD2 (6 bases). Germline V CDR1 and CDR2: SQVTM, ANQGSEA. The length of the CDR3 is 13 residues. Trimming took off 5 bases at V and 4 bases at J, with 15 bases between the two ends. This CDR3 is CSVTRTTSYEQYF. CDR3 bases: TGCAGCGTTACGCGGACTACATCATACGAGCAGTACTTC.

This clone occurred a few times. The V call is TRBV7-3, the J call TRBJ2-3; D is perhaps TRBD2 (5 bases). V dropped 2 bases and J dropped 8 bases, with 11 bases sitting between them. The CDR3 consists of 13 residues. CDR1 and CDR2 from the germline V gene are SGHTA and FQGTGA. The CDR3 is CASSLEGLGTQYF. DNA for the CDR3: TGTGCCAGCAGCTTAGAGGGCTTGGGTACGCAGTATTTT. Combining the CDR3 with reference TRBV7-3 and TRBJ2-3 gives the whole variable domain GAGVSQTPSNKVTEKGKYVELRCDPISGHTALYWYRQSLGQGPEFLIYFQGTGAADDSGLPNDRFFAVRPEGSVSTLKIQRTERGDSAVYLCASSLEGLGTQYFGPGTRLTVL.

The chain employs TRBV5-6 and TRBJ1-5; D call uncertain. V lost 0 bases, J lost 6 bases, and 10 bases lay in between. The CDR3 loop spans 14 amino acids. Per the germline V gene, CDR1 is SGHDT and CDR2 is YYEEEE. The CDR3 coding sequence is TGTGCCAGCAGCTTGGGAGCGGTGGGTCAGCCCCAGCATTTT. Amino acids: CASSLGAVGQPQHF. The variable domain in full, with the rest retrieved from reference TRBV5-6 and TRBJ1-5, is DAGVTQSPTHLIKTRGQQVTLRCSPKSGHDTVSWYQQALGQGPQFIFQYYEEEERQRGNFPDRFSGHQFPNYSSELNVNALLLGDSALYLCASSLGAVGQPQHFGDGTRLSIL.

The chain combines TRBV28 with TRBJ2-7, with 9 bases fitting TRBD1. Germline loops: CDR1 MDHEN, CDR2 SYDVKM. This CDR3 spans 16 amino acids. After removal of 6 bases from V and 4 bases from J, the junction contained 13 bases not matched to a gene. The CDR3 reads CASSLLPGQGYYEQYF. CDR3 sequence (DNA): TGTGCCAGCAGCCTCCTGCCGGGACAGGGCTATTACGAGCAGTACTTC.

V gene TRBV4-1 combines with J gene TRBJ2-2; D is ambiguous. CDR3 length: 13 amino acids. Germline assignment: CDR1 MGHRA and CDR2 YSYEKL. The V end lost 0 bases, the J end lost 6 bases, and 5 bases lay between the germline ends. The CDR3 region has the DNA TGCGCCAGCAGCCAAGACCCCCCCGGGGAGCTGTTTTTT. It yields the protein CASSQDPPGELFF.

The CDR3 DNA reads as TGTGCCAGCAGCTTATATGAGGGAACGCAAGGAAACACCATATATTTT. Translated, it gives CASSLYEGTQGNTIYF. The chain uses TRBV11-2 and TRBJ1-3; D uncertain. V shed 2 bases and J shed 4 bases, with 15 bases lying between them. CDR3 length equals 16 residues. Per the germline V gene, CDR1 is SGHAT and CDR2 is FQNNGV.

CDR3 nucleotide sequence: TGTGCCAGCAGGAGGACAGGGGGCGCCGGGGGTGAAGCTTTCTTT. It translates to CASRRTGGAGGEAFF. This chain uses TRBV25-1 with TRBJ1-1; TRBD1 matches 11 bases. CDR3 length: 15 residues. CDR1 is MGHDK, CDR2 SYGVNS, per germline. V was clipped by 6 bases and J by 7 bases; unmatched bases: 10.

This sequence joins TRBV4-1 and TRBJ1-1; possibly TRBD1 for D (5 bases). The germline V gene has CDR1 MGHRA and CDR2 YSYEKL. Trimming removed 3 bases from V and 10 bases from J, with 15 bases in between. The CDR3 covers 13 residues. The CDR3 region is CASSHQGRPSAFF. DNA of the CDR3: TGCGCCAGCAGCCATCAGGGACGCCCGTCAGCTTTCTTT.

The chain joins TRBV4-1 to TRBJ2-7; D is unresolved. Germline CDR1 MGHRA, CDR2 YSYEKL. The CDR3 is 14 residues long. V was trimmed by 2 bases and J by 0 bases, leaving 8 bases between them. This chain's CDR3 is CASSQPRTSYEQYF. In nucleotides, the CDR3 is TGCGCCAGCAGCCAACCCCGGACCTCCTACGAGCAGTACTTC.